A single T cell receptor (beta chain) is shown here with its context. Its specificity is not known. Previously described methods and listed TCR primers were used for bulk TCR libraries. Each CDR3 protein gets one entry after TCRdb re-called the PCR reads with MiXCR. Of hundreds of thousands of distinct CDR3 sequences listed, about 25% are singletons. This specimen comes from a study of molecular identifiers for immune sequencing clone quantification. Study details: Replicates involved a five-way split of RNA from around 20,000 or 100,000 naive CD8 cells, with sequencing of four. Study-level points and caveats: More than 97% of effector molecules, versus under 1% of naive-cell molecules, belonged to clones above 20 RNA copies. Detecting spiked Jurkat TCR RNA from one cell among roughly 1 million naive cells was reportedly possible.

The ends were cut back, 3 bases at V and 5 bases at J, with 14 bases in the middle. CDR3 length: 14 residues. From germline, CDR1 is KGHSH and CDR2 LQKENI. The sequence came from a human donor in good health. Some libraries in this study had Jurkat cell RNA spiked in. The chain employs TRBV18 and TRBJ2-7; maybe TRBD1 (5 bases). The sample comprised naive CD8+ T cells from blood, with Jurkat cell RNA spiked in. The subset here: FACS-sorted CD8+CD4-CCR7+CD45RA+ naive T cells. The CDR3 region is CASSPEPGMDEQYF. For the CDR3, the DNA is TGTGCCAGCTCACCGGAACCAGGGATGGACGAGCAGTACTTC.